Shown below are 11 T cell receptor beta chains from a single sample sequenced in a study of beta chain features in type 1 diabetes. Sequenced material consisted of expressed TCRB transcripts (all of the isolated RNA was reverse transcribed). The method was immunoSEQ multiplex PCR; TCRdb's version includes in-frame clones alone and lacks a portion of them. Of about 320,000 clones listed, 14% are singletons. The specimen was central memory CD4+ T cells from blood. The receptors shown here come from a young man in good health.

The chain links TRBV7-3 to TRBJ2-1; 7 bases line up with TRBD1. The CDR3 consists of 15 residues. V lost 3 bases and J lost 6; bases outside the gene matches: 8. The germline V gene has CDR1 SGHTA and CDR2 FQGTGA. CDR3 in amino acids: CASSFDRAVFNEQFF. Written as DNA, the CDR3 is TGTGCCAGCAGCTTCGACAGGGCAGTTTTCAATGAGCAGTTCTTC. Together with reference TRBV7-3 and TRBJ2-1, the CDR3 gives the full variable domain: GAGVSQTPSNKVTEKGKYVELRCDPISGHTALYWYRQSLGQGPEFLIYFQGTGAADDSGLPNDRFFAVRPEGSVSTLKIQRTERGDSAVYLCASSFDRAVFNEQFFGPGTRLTVL.

This clone occurred a few times. Being one base from a much bigger clone, this may be a read error. This CDR3 is also generated by other DNA sequences in the sample. The chain employs TRBV11-2 and TRBJ2-6; D might be TRBD1 (5 bases). This CDR3 is 15 amino acids long. The ends were cut back, 5 bases at V and 0 bases at J, with 8 bases in the middle. CDR1 is SGHAT and CDR2 is FQNNGV in the germline V gene. This CDR3 reads CASSLDSSGANVLTF. DNA for the CDR3: TGTGCCAGCAGCCTTGACAGCTCTGGGGCCAACGTCCTGACTTTC.

This clone was observed a handful of times. V is TRBV20-1 and J is TRBJ2-3; D gene ambiguous. This CDR3 comprises 11 residues. Germline V lookup: CDR1 DFQATT, CDR2 SNEGSKA (reference sequence). V shed 6 bases and J shed 5 bases, with 9 bases lying between them. The CDR3 bases are TGCAGTGCAAACCACCAAGATACGCAGTATTTT. This sequence encodes CSANHQDTQYF.

CDR3 sequence: CASSLNTNLGGELFF. CDR3 DNA: TGTGCCAGCAGCTTAAACACAAATCTCGGCGGGGAGCTGTTTTTT. The chain is built from TRBV7-2 and TRBJ2-2, with no clear D. Trimming cost V 2 bases and J 7 bases, with 14 bases left between them. The CDR3 is 15 amino acids. The germline gives CDR1 SGHTA, CDR2 FQGNSA.

The sample holds a few counts of this clone. The rearrangement uses TRBV7-9 and TRBJ1-1; D may be TRBD1 (5 bases). Germline lookup yields CDR1 SEHNR and CDR2 FQNEAQ (reference sequence). Trimming stripped 5 bases from V and 2 bases from J, with 12 bases between. This CDR3 comprises 14 residues. CDR3: CASSPMGRNTEAFF. The CDR3 nucleotides read TGTGCCAGCAGCCCTATGGGGCGAAACACTGAAGCTTTCTTT.

This clone was detected once. The rearrangement links TRBV2 to TRBJ1-2, with D hard to call. Trimming pared 5 bases from V and 0 bases from J, leaving 10 bases between. CDR1 SNHLY and CDR2 FYNNEI come from the germline V gene. The CDR3 is made up of 14 amino acids. The CDR3 sequence: CASSRQPANYGYTF. The CDR3 bases are TGTGCCAGCAGTCGGCAGCCAGCTAACTATGGCTACACCTTC.

This clone was seen only a few times. The chain has TRBV19 and TRBJ1-2; D ambiguous. V lost 7 bases to trimming and J lost 0 bases, with 12 bases between them. The CDR3 sequence is 14 residues long. Germline V gives CDR1 LNHDA, CDR2 SQIVND (reference sequence). CDR3 in DNA: TGTGCCAGTAATAGAGGGAGCTCTAACTATGGCTACACCTTC. Translating gives CASNRGSSNYGYTF.

The chain links TRBV27 to TRBJ2-7; 11 nucleotides match TRBD2. The V and J ends lost 4 bases and 4 bases, in that order; junction bases with no gene match: 6. This CDR3 contains 15 residues. Germline V gives CDR1 MNHEY, CDR2 SMNVEV (reference sequence). For the CDR3, the DNA is TGTGCCAGCAGTTCCTCAACTAGCGGGAGTTACGAGCAGTACGTC. This sequence encodes CASSSSTSGSYEQYV.

The chain recombines TRBV15 with TRBJ2-7; a possible D gene is TRBD1 (6 bases). From germline, CDR1 is LNHNV and CDR2 YYDKDF (reference sequence). The CDR3 has 14 residues. V dropped 0 bases and J dropped 2 bases, with 8 bases sitting between them. The DNA for the CDR3 is TGTGCCACCAGCAGAGATGGACAGACCTACGAGCAGTACTTC. Encoded protein: CATSRDGQTYEQYF.

The CDR3 sequence: CASSPQGLKETQYF. In DNA, the CDR3 is TGTGCCAGCAGCCCGCAAGGACTTAAAGAGACCCAGTACTTC. The chain joins TRBV5-4 to TRBJ2-5, with a possible D match to TRBD2 (5 bases). The CDR3 contains 14 residues. The germline V gene encodes CDR1 SGHNT and CDR2 YYREEE (reference sequence). Trimming shortened V by 4 bases and J by 3 bases, and 13 bases separated the two germline ends.

This chain joins TRBV5-1 and TRBJ2-3; either TRBD1 or TRBD2 may supply D (5 bases each). Germline V gene sequence: CDR1 SGHRS, CDR2 YFSETQ. This CDR3 has 15 amino acids. V lost 0 bases and J 2 bases, leaving 10 bases between the germline ends. Written as DNA, the CDR3 is TGCGCCAGCAGCTTGGGGGGACGGACCACAGATACGCAGTATTTT. Translated, it gives CASSLGGRTTDTQYF.